Following are 30 T cell receptor beta chains from one sample sequenced in a study of T cell changes during pregnancy in multiple sclerosis. Libraries were prepared by immunoSEQ multiplex PCR; TCRdb keeps only in-frame clonotypes and omits some of them. This table holds about 40,000 clones, about 88% found once. The source material was CD8+ T cells from peripheral blood mononuclear cells, sampled in the first trimester of pregnancy. The receptors were sampled from a female donor with multiple sclerosis, enrolled in a pregnancy study.

The chain joins TRBV30 to TRBJ1-5; 9 bases fit TRBD1. This CDR3 spans 13 amino acids. V lost 5 bases, J lost 1 base, and 0 bases stayed unmatched. Per the germline V gene, CDR1 is GTSNPN and CDR2 is SVGIG (reference sequence). The CDR3 nucleotides are TGTGCCTGGGGGACAGGGAGCAATCAGCCCCAGCATTTT. Its protein is CAWGTGSNQPQHF. Full variable domain (outside the CDR3, taken from reference TRBV30 and TRBJ1-5): SQTIHQWPATLVQPVGSPLSLECTVEGTSNPNLYWYRQAAGRGLQLLFYSVGIGQISSEVPQNLSASRPQDRQFILSSKKLLLSDSGFYLCAWGTGSNQPQHFGDGTRLSIL.

The genes are TRBV2 and TRBJ2-5, with TRBD1 identical over 10 bases. J gave up 2 bases and V 6 bases, and 9 bases lay outside the gene matches. In germline, CDR1 is SNHLY, CDR2 FYNNEI. The CDR3 is 16 residues long. The CDR3 nucleotides are TGTGCCAGCAGGGCCACTCGGGACAGGGGACAAGAGACCCAGTACTTC. Translating gives CASRATRDRGQETQYF. The complete variable domain, with remaining parts taken from reference TRBV2 and TRBJ2-5, reads EPEVTQTPSHQVTQMGQEVILRCVPISNHLYFYWYRQILGQKVEFLVSFYNNEISEKSEIFDDQFSVERPDGSNFTLKIRSTKLEDSAMYFCASRATRDRGQETQYFGPGTRLLVL.

The chain couples TRBV12-5 to TRBJ2-5; 9 nucleotides match TRBD1. V lost 7 bases to trimming and J lost 7 bases; unmatched junction nucleotides: 13. This CDR3 has 15 amino acids. Germline V lookup: CDR1 LGHNT, CDR2 FRNRAP. The CDR3 reads CASAQPQGARWTQYF. CDR3 DNA: TGTGCTAGTGCCCAGCCACAGGGGGCGCGATGGACCCAGTACTTC.

V and J are TRBV7-2 and TRBJ1-4, with D possibly matching TRBD1 (5 bases). Between the trimmed V and J ends, which lost 5 bases and 7 bases, there was a span of 20 bases. This CDR3 is built from 16 residues. In germline, CDR1 is SGHTA, CDR2 FQGNSA. The CDR3, as DNA: TGTGCCAGCAGCCTCTACCCCAGGGAGGTGGGTGAAAAACTGTTTTTT. Protein sequence: CASSLYPREVGEKLFF.

The rearrangement links TRBV10-3 to TRBJ2-7; TRBD1 matches 8 bases. The CDR3 loop spans 15 amino acids. V gave up 7 bases and J gave up 2 bases; unmatched junction bases: 10. Germline V lookup: CDR1 ENHRY, CDR2 SYGVKD. The CDR3 reads CAITIDGTGPYEQYF. The CDR3 DNA follows: TGTGCCATCACTATCGACGGGACAGGACCCTACGAGCAGTACTTC.

CDR3 loop: CAIRSGTYEQYF. In nucleotides, the CDR3 is TGTGCCATCAGGAGCGGGACCTACGAGCAGTACTTC. V gene TRBV10-3 combines with J gene TRBJ2-7, with 7 nucleotides matching TRBD2. The CDR3 consists of 12 residues. V was pared by 6 bases and J by 2 bases, with 1 base of the junction left unmatched. Looked up from germline, CDR1 is ENHRY and CDR2 is SYGVKD.

The V gene is TRBV11-2, the J gene TRBJ1-2; 11 bases are a match to TRBD1. Per germline, CDR1 SGHAT and CDR2 FQNNGV. The junction had 5 bases not matched to a gene; V was cut back by 6 bases and J by 2 bases. The CDR3 is made up of 15 amino acids. This CDR3 reads CASSTRDRGNYGYTF. Written as DNA, the CDR3 is TGTGCCAGCAGTACCCGGGACAGGGGGAACTATGGCTACACCTTC.

The chain combines TRBV4-1 with TRBJ2-7; TRBD1 agrees at 9 bases. CDR3 length equals 16 residues. The V segment lost 1 base and the J segment 5 bases; nucleotides outside the gene matches: 9. Germline values: CDR1 MGHRA, CDR2 YSYEKL. The CDR3 is CASSQATGTGSNEQYF. In DNA form, the CDR3 reads TGCGCCAGCAGCCAAGCTACCGGGACAGGGAGCAACGAGCAGTACTTC.

This clone showed up just once. The V gene is TRBV11-2, the J gene TRBJ1-1, with a tentative D call TRBD1 (5 bases). The CDR3 runs 18 residues. The germline CDR1 and CDR2 sequences are SGHAT and FQNNGV. V gave up 1 base and J gave up 12 bases, with 30 bases separating them. CDR3 bases: TGTGCCAGCAGCTTAGGGTCCTCTAAGAGGGCGGGGCGGGTGTTGACTTTCTTT. Its translation is CASSLGSSKRAGRVLTFF. Full variable domain (rest looked up from reference TRBV11-2 and TRBJ1-1): EAGVAQSPRYKIIEKRQSVAFWCNPISGHATLYWYQQILGQGPKLLIQFQNNGVVDDSQLPKDRFSAERLKGVDSTLKIQPAKLEDSAVYLCASSLGSSKRAGRVLTFFGQGTRLTVV.

The V gene is TRBV11-2, the J gene TRBJ1-4; tentative D call: TRBD1 (5 bases). Deletions cut 5 bases from V and 6 bases from J, with 13 bases between. The CDR3 length is 14 residues. Germline values: CDR1 SGHAT, CDR2 FQNNGV. CDR3 nucleotide sequence: TGTGCCAGCAGCCCCGGGGGGGGTCATGAAAAACTGTTTTTT. Translating it yields CASSPGGGHEKLFF.

V usage is TRBV25-1 and J usage is TRBJ2-1, with TRBD2 identical over 7 bases. There are 11 residues in the CDR3. CDR1 and CDR2 (germline): MGHDK, SYGVNS. V lost 7 bases to trimming and J lost 10 bases; unmatched junction nucleotides: 4. The CDR3 DNA is TGTGCCAGCACTAAAGCGGGAGAGCAGTTCTTC. This encodes CASTKAGEQFF. The full variable domain, its missing parts supplied by reference TRBV25-1 and TRBJ2-1, is EADIYQTPRYLVIGTGKKITLECSQTMGHDKMYWYQQDPGMELHLIHYSYGVNSTEKGDLSSESTVSRIRTEHFPLTLESARPSHTSQYLCASTKAGEQFFGPGTRLTVL.

This chain uses TRBV4-3 with TRBJ2-3; 7 bases are a match to TRBD1. Trimming at V came to 0 bases and at J to 4 bases, leaving 7 bases not matched to a gene. The CDR3 consists of 16 residues. CDR1 and CDR2 from the germline V gene are LGHNA and YSLEER. The CDR3 loop reads CASSQDKGQGADTQYF. For the CDR3, the DNA is TGCGCCAGCAGCCAAGATAAGGGGCAGGGGGCAGATACGCAGTATTTT.

The V call is TRBV9, the J call TRBJ2-3, with 7 bases that match TRBD1. CDR1 and CDR2 from the germline V gene are SGDLS and YYNGEE. J gave up 2 bases and V 4 bases, and 7 bases lay outside the gene matches. The CDR3 loop spans 15 amino acids. The CDR3 DNA reads TGTGCCAGCAGCCCATCCGGGACAGTCACAGATACGCAGTATTTT. Translation: CASSPSGTVTDTQYF.

The chain couples TRBV27 to TRBJ2-7, with 8 bases fitting TRBD1. The V gene end was trimmed by 1 base and the J gene end by 5 bases; junction bases not matched to a gene: 1. CDR3 length: 13 amino acids. Germline V lookup: CDR1 MNHEY, CDR2 SMNVEV (reference sequence). The CDR3 DNA sequence: TGTGCCAGCAGTTTATACAGGGGGAACGAGCAGTACTTC. It translates to CASSLYRGNEQYF.

CDR3 residues: CASSPGTFEAFF. CDR3 nucleotide sequence: TGTGCCAGCTCACCAGGGACATTTGAAGCTTTCTTT. This chain joins TRBV18 and TRBJ1-1, with a possible D match to TRBD1 (6 bases). Germline lookup yields CDR1 KGHSH and CDR2 LQKENI. The CDR3 runs 12 residues. V dropped 2 bases and J dropped 7 bases, with 8 bases sitting between them.

The CDR3 reads CASSLTSTLGAGELFF. The CDR3 bases are TGTGCCAGCAGTTTAACCTCGACCCTAGGGGCCGGGGAGCTGTTTTTT. The genes are TRBV27 and TRBJ2-2, with a tentative D call TRBD1 (5 bases). Germline V lookup: CDR1 MNHEY, CDR2 SMNVEV (reference sequence). The CDR3 extends over 16 amino acids. Trimming took off 2 bases at V and 6 bases at J, with 16 bases between the two ends.

The chain couples TRBV4-3 to TRBJ1-1, with 7 nucleotides matching TRBD1. Looked up from germline, CDR1 is LGHNA and CDR2 is YSLEER. The CDR3 is 15 residues long. The ends lost 4 bases at V and 5 bases at J; junction bases unmatched: 10. Here the CDR3 reads CASSPIKGARTEAFF. CDR3 DNA: TGCGCCAGCAGCCCGATCAAGGGGGCGCGAACTGAAGCTTTCTTT.

The rearrangement uses TRBV4-1 and TRBJ2-5, with D maybe TRBD2 (6 bases). V dropped 4 bases and J dropped 0 bases, with 18 bases sitting between them. The CDR3 totals 17 residues. The V gene's germline CDR1 is MGHRA and CDR2 YSYEKL. The CDR3 loop reads CASSPYPGRTYQETQYF. The CDR3 DNA reads TGCGCCAGCAGCCCCTACCCCGGGAGAACTTACCAAGAGACCCAGTACTTC.

V is TRBV5-1 and J is TRBJ2-2, with 7 bases fitting TRBD2. The ends lost 4 bases at V and 6 bases at J; junction bases unmatched: 12. This CDR3 spans 16 amino acids. Germline V gives CDR1 SGHRS, CDR2 YFSETQ. CDR3 amino acids: CASSQYWEGPSGELFF. The CDR3, as DNA: TGCGCCAGCAGCCAATACTGGGAGGGGCCGTCCGGGGAGCTGTTTTTT.

This clone was observed once. The gene calls are TRBV5-5 and TRBJ2-7, with D possibly being TRBD1 (6 bases). Germline V gene lookup returns CDR1 SGHKS and CDR2 YYEKEE (reference sequence). The germline V and J ends were trimmed by 4 bases and 0 bases, with 11 bases remaining between them. The CDR3 has 14 amino acids. In DNA, the CDR3 is TGTGCCAGCAGCCATCGGGACAACTCCTACGAGCAGTACTTC. Protein: CASSHRDNSYEQYF.

This clone is a singleton in its sample. This CDR3 is CASSPAGGELFF. The CDR3 DNA is TGTGCCAGCAGTCCCGCAGGCGGGGAGCTGTTTTTT. V usage is TRBV27 and J usage is TRBJ2-2; D gene unclear. This CDR3 is 12 amino acids long. V lost 5 bases, J lost 7 bases, and 8 bases lay in between. Germline values: CDR1 MNHEY, CDR2 SMNVEV (reference sequence).

This chain uses TRBV29-1 with TRBJ1-1; perhaps TRBD1 as D (5 bases). This CDR3 region has 13 residues. Trimming cost V 6 bases and J 0 bases, with 11 bases left between them. The V gene's germline CDR1 is SQVTM and CDR2 ANQGSEA. CDR3 sequence reads: CSVGGVLNTEAFF. The CDR3 DNA is TGCAGCGTGGGGGGAGTATTGAACACTGAAGCTTTCTTT. Complete variable domain (other parts from reference TRBV29-1 and TRBJ1-1): SAVISQKPSRDICQRGTSLTIQCQVDSQVTMMFWYRQQPGQSLTLIATANQGSEATYESGFVIDKFPISRPNLTFSTLTVSNMSPEDSSIYLCSVGGVLNTEAFFGQGTRLTVV.

The V and J genes are TRBV2 and TRBJ1-4; 11 bases fit TRBD1. Germline V gene data show CDR1 as SNHLY and CDR2 as FYNNEI. Germline trimming cut 6 bases from V and 8 bases from J; bases unmatched to any gene: 17. The CDR3 contains 18 residues. CDR3 sequence (DNA): TGTGCCAGCAGAGGGGAGCCGGGACAGGGGGGTACAGGCGAAAAACTGTTTTTT. Translating gives CASRGEPGQGGTGEKLFF.

V is TRBV5-6 and J is TRBJ2-3, with 8 bases lining up with TRBD2. With 2 bases clipped from V and 6 bases from J, the junction kept 5 bases outside the gene matches. Per the germline V gene, CDR1 is SGHDT and CDR2 is YYEEEE. The CDR3 covers 14 residues. The CDR3 here is CASSFGGGPDTQYF. The CDR3 DNA reads TGTGCCAGCAGCTTCGGCGGGGGGCCTGATACGCAGTATTTT.

The rearrangement uses TRBV27 and TRBJ2-7; TRBD2 agrees at 8 bases. J was trimmed by 2 bases and V by 3 bases; bases with no gene match: 0. The CDR3 has 13 amino acids. Germline assignment: CDR1 MNHEY and CDR2 SMNVEV (reference sequence). The DNA of the CDR3 is TGTGCCAGCAGTTTGGGACTAGCCTACGAGCAGTACTTC. This sequence encodes CASSLGLAYEQYF.

This clone has only one observation. The CDR3 sequence is CASSLETSGAYNEQFF. The CDR3 DNA is TGTGCCAGCAGCTTAGAGACTAGCGGGGCCTACAATGAGCAGTTCTTC. The chain combines TRBV7-3 with TRBJ2-1, with 11 bases lining up with TRBD2. This CDR3 contains 16 residues. Germline-derived CDR1 and CDR2 are SGHTA and FQGTGA. J gave up 2 bases and V 2 bases, and 2 bases lay outside the gene matches. Drawing the rest from reference TRBV7-3 and TRBJ2-1, the complete variable domain is GAGVSQTPSNKVTEKGKYVELRCDPISGHTALYWYRQSLGQGPEFLIYFQGTGAADDSGLPNDRFFAVRPEGSVSTLKIQRTERGDSAVYLCASSLETSGAYNEQFFGPGTRLTVL.

The V gene is TRBV6-6, the J gene TRBJ2-7, with D unclear. Germline V gene sequence: CDR1 MNHNY, CDR2 SVGAGI (reference sequence). V shed 4 bases and J shed 2 bases, with 9 bases lying between them. The CDR3 consists of 13 residues. CDR3 nucleotide sequence: TGTGCCAGCAGTTCTGGCATGGCCTACGAGCAGTACTTC. Its translation: CASSSGMAYEQYF.

The genes are TRBV6-6 and TRBJ2-3, with D tentatively TRBD1 (6 bases). This CDR3 is 13 amino acids long. Germline CDR1 MNHNY, CDR2 SVGAGI (reference sequence). V was shortened by 6 bases and J by 3 bases, with 10 bases between the two germline ends. CDR3 residues: CASRKGVTDTQYF. In DNA form, the CDR3 reads TGTGCCAGCAGGAAGGGGGTTACAGATACGCAGTATTTT.

This clone was found a few times. V usage is TRBV27 and J usage is TRBJ1-6, with D possibly being TRBD1 (6 bases). Germline loops: CDR1 MNHEY, CDR2 SMNVEV (reference sequence). V gave up 4 bases and J gave up 10 bases, with 11 bases separating them. This CDR3 is built from 13 residues. In nucleotides, the CDR3 is TGTGCCAGCAGTTGGGGGCCCGTCTCACCCCTCCACTTT. Residues: CASSWGPVSPLHF.

The rearrangement links TRBV5-1 to TRBJ2-2; D is perhaps TRBD1 (6 bases). The V gene lost 4 bases and the J gene lost 3 bases, with 13 bases spanning the gap. Germline assignment: CDR1 SGHRS and CDR2 YFSETQ. The CDR3 is 15 residues long. The CDR3 loop is CASSRPGHDTGELFF. The DNA for the CDR3 is TGCGCCAGCAGCCGACCGGGACACGACACCGGGGAGCTGTTTTTT.